This TCR beta chain was found in a study of response to subunit inactivated influenza vaccine. Study-level points and caveats: Researchers suggested that each seasonal influenza vaccination recruits few new T cells.

This clonotype was counted between two and nine times. As yet, its antigen is unknown. The CDR3 has 15 amino acids. Per the germline V gene, CDR1 is MDHEN and CDR2 is SYDVKM. The V and J ends lost 10 bases and 2 bases, in that order; junction bases with no gene match: 8. TCRdb re-called the RT-PCR reads through MiXCR, storing one row per CDR3 protein. The sample contains 650,000 to 700,000 distinct CDR3 sequences, approximately 14% of which appear only once. This rearrangement joins TRBV28 to TRBJ1-6; 7 bases agree with TRBD1. The sample consisted of PBMCs from blood, taken 11 to 12 days after vaccination. The clonotype originates from a man in his fifties or sixties who received an inactivated influenza vaccine. The CDR3 DNA reads as TGTGCCACTACACAGGGGTGGGCCTATAATTCACCCCTCCACTTT. It is translated as CATTQGWAYNSPLHF.